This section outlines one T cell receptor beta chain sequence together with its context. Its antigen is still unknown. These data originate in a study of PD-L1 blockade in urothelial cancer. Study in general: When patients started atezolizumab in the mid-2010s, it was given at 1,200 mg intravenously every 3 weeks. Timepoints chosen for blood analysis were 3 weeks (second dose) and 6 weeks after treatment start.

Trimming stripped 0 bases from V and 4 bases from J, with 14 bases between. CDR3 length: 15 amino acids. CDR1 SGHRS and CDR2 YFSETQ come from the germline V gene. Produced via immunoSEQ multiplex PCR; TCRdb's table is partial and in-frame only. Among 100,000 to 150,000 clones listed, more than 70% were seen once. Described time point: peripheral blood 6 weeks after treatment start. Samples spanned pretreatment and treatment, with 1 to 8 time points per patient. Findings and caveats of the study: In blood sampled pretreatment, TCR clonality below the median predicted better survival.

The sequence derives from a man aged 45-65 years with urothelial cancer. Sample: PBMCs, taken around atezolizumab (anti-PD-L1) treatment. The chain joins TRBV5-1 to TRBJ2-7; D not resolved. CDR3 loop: CASSLGAGSIYEQYF. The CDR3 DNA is TGCGCCAGCAGCTTGGGGGCAGGATCGATTTACGAGCAGTACTTC.